This entry concerns a single T cell receptor (beta chain). The record originates from a study of identical twins. TCRdb fed the 5' RACE reads into MiXCR, producing one record per CDR3 protein. The sample holds approximately 670,000 distinct CDR3 sequences; roughly 6.2% are singletons and the top ten take around 2%. The CDR3 totals 13 residues. The germline gives CDR1 SNHLY, CDR2 FYNNEI. Trimming pared 4 bases from V and 5 bases from J, leaving 11 bases between. The sequencing sample was made of naive T cells sorted from blood. This TCR was recovered from a man between 18 and 35 years old in good health. The chain uses TRBV2 and TRBJ2-5; no reliable D call. CDR3 in amino acids: CASSADTRETQYF. DNA of the CDR3: TGTGCCAGCAGTGCCGACACCCGGGAGACCCAGTACTTC.